A single sample gave rise to the 18 T cell receptor beta chains below, sequenced in a study of T cell repertoires in ileal Crohn's disease. Generated by immunoSEQ multiplex PCR, the TCRdb table keeps only in-frame clones and is missing some. The sample has 5,500 to 8,500 clones; roughly 70% are singletons. Sequencing was done on a sample of ileal tissue. These receptors all stem from an adult with Crohn's disease.

V is TRBV27 and J is TRBJ1-6, with 9 bases matching TRBD1. J was trimmed by 3 bases and V by 4 bases; bases with no gene match: 7. This CDR3 contains 17 residues. The germline V gene encodes CDR1 MNHEY and CDR2 SMNVEV (reference sequence). In DNA, the CDR3 is TGTGCCAGCAGTTCCCAAGGGACAGGGAGCTATAATTCACCCCTCCACTTT. Amino acids: CASSSQGTGSYNSPLHF.

Written as DNA, the CDR3 is TGCGCCAGCAGCTCGGACACGAGTAACTATGGCTACACCTTC. Translating it yields CASSSDTSNYGYTF. This chain connects TRBV5-1 to TRBJ1-2; TRBD1 might be the D (5 bases). The CDR3 extends over 14 amino acids. The V gene lost 3 bases and the J gene lost 1 base, with 10 bases spanning the gap. CDR1 and CDR2 (germline): SGHRS, YFSETQ. Drawing the rest from reference TRBV5-1 and TRBJ1-2, the complete variable domain is KAGVTQTPRYLIKTRGQQVTLSCSPISGHRSVSWYQQTPGQGLQFLFEYFSETQRNKGNFPGRFSGRQFSNSRSEMNVSTLELGDSALYLCASSSDTSNYGYTFGSGTRLTVV.

This clone was found once. V and J are TRBV6-5 and TRBJ1-3; D uncertain. The CDR3 spans 14 residues. CDR1 is MNHEY, CDR2 SVGAGI, per germline. The V gene lost 2 bases and the J gene lost 5 bases, with 10 bases spanning the gap. CDR3 DNA: TGTGCCAGCAGTTACGCGTACCAACGAAACACCATATATTTT. Its translation is CASSYAYQRNTIYF.

The genes are TRBV29-1 and TRBJ2-3, with a weak D call TRBD2 (6 bases). The V gene lost 3 bases and the J gene lost 7 bases, with 26 bases spanning the gap. Germline lookup yields CDR1 SQVTM and CDR2 ANQGSEA. The CDR3 sequence is 17 residues long. The chain's CDR3 is CSVDGHSGVGATNTQYF. For the CDR3, the DNA is TGCAGCGTTGACGGGCATTCGGGGGTCGGGGCGACAAATACGCAGTATTTT.

This chain uses TRBV7-2 with TRBJ2-6; no clear D gene. The CDR3 contains 16 residues. Trimming removed 5 bases at V and 0 bases at J, with 11 bases between. Germline V gene sequence: CDR1 SGHTA, CDR2 FQGNSA. CDR3 nucleotide sequence: TGTGCCAGCAGCCGACAATACAGCTCTGGGGCCAACGTCCTGACTTTC. Translating it yields CASSRQYSSGANVLTF.

This sequence joins TRBV6-1 and TRBJ2-1; 8 positions agree with TRBD1. Germline V CDR1 and CDR2: MNHNS, SASEGT. V dropped 3 bases and J dropped 7; count of bases not matched to a gene: 5. CDR3 size: 14 residues. CDR3 region: CASSDRGLKNEQFF. CDR3 DNA: TGTGCCAGCAGTGACAGGGGGCTTAAGAATGAGCAGTTCTTC.

The chain carries TRBV12-5 and TRBJ2-1; 7 nucleotides line up with TRBD1. J lost 6 bases, V lost 6 bases, and 2 bases had no gene match. Germline V gene sequence: CDR1 LGHNT, CDR2 FRNRAP. The CDR3 consists of 12 residues. CDR3 DNA: TGTGCTAGTGGACACAGGGGCAATGAGCAGTTCTTC. Its protein is CASGHRGNEQFF.

This clone has just one count. The chain joins TRBV4-1 to TRBJ1-1, with D possibly TRBD1 on 5 matching bases. The V and J ends lost 0 bases and 0 bases respectively, with 17 bases between them. CDR3 length: 18 residues. The germline V gene has CDR1 MGHRA and CDR2 YSYEKL. CDR3 in DNA: TGCGCCAGCAGCCAAGACCAGGCGGGGGTCCTAATGAACACTGAAGCTTTCTTT. Protein: CASSQDQAGVLMNTEAFF.

V usage is TRBV27 and J usage is TRBJ1-6; perhaps TRBD1 as D (5 bases). From germline, CDR1 is MNHEY and CDR2 SMNVEV (reference sequence). CDR3 size: 15 residues. V lost 7 bases to trimming and J lost 2 bases, with 12 bases between them. CDR3 DNA sequence: TGTGCCAGCACCCTAGGGGCCACCTATAATTCACCCCTCCACTTT. Its protein is CASTLGATYNSPLHF.

The chain carries TRBV5-1 and TRBJ2-5, with D tentatively TRBD1 (6 bases). The J call may not be correct, given that the DNA end is closer to TRBJ2-7. The CDR3 is made up of 15 amino acids. The germline V gene encodes CDR1 SGHRS and CDR2 YFSETQ. In DNA form, the CDR3 reads TGCGCCAGCAGCTTGGCCCGGGACATTCCCTACGAGCAGTACTTC. Encoded protein: CASSLARDIPYEQYF.

V and J are TRBV30 and TRBJ2-7; 9 bases are a match to TRBD2. This CDR3 is built from 13 residues. Germline CDR1 is GTSNPN and CDR2 is SVGIG (reference sequence). V shed 0 bases, J shed 4 bases, and the junction held 1 base outside the gene matches. The CDR3 nucleotides are TGTGCCTGGAGTGTACTAGCGGGTTACGAGCAGTACTTC. Its translation: CAWSVLAGYEQYF.

This clone was found a few times. The chain recombines TRBV5-6 with TRBJ1-1; D gene uncertain. CDR3 length: 14 amino acids. The V gene's germline CDR1 is SGHDT and CDR2 YYEEEE. Trimming removed 1 base at V and 6 bases at J, with 13 bases between. The CDR3 region is CASSLRVGWAEAFF. CDR3 coding DNA: TGTGCCAGCAGCTTGCGGGTAGGATGGGCTGAAGCTTTCTTT.

V is TRBV9 and J is TRBJ1-2, with TRBD1 matching 10 bases. The CDR3 contains 15 residues. In germline, CDR1 is SGDLS, CDR2 YYNGEE. The trim removed 2 bases at V and 4 bases at J, leaving 5 bases unmatched. The CDR3 reads CASSVLTGGAYGYTF. The CDR3 DNA follows: TGTGCCAGCAGCGTCCTGACAGGGGGCGCCTATGGCTACACCTTC.

This sequence joins TRBV20-1 and TRBJ2-7; 11 bases map to TRBD2. Per germline, CDR1 DFQATT and CDR2 SNEGSKA (reference sequence). The CDR3 runs to 11 residues. V dropped 7 bases and J dropped 6; count of bases not matched to a gene: 2. The CDR3: CSVGTSGEQYF. The CDR3 nucleotides are TGCAGTGTTGGGACTAGCGGCGAGCAGTACTTC.

V is TRBV29-1 and J is TRBJ2-1, with 12 bases matching TRBD1. Germline lookup yields CDR1 SQVTM and CDR2 ANQGSEA. This CDR3 has 16 amino acids. Losses at the gene ends were 0 bases for V and 6 bases for J; bases not matched to a gene: 6. CDR3 bases: TGCAGCGTTGAAGATCTTCGGGACAGGGGGCTCAATGAGCAGTTCTTC. Translating gives CSVEDLRDRGLNEQFF.

CDR3 in DNA: TGTGCCAGCAGTCTTAGCATTGGAAACACCATATATTTT. Residues: CASSLSIGNTIYF. The rearrangement uses TRBV2 and TRBJ1-3; D not certain. This CDR3 comprises 13 residues. Germline loops: CDR1 SNHLY, CDR2 FYNNEI. Trimming took off 5 bases at V and 3 bases at J, with 8 bases between the two ends.

Comment on this clone: Other DNA sequences in the sample encode the same CDR3. V gene TRBV11-2 combines with J gene TRBJ2-7; 12 bases align to TRBD2. The V gene end was trimmed by 5 bases and the J gene end by 10 bases; junction bases not matched to a gene: 9. The CDR3 covers 14 residues. Germline assignment: CDR1 SGHAT and CDR2 FQNNGV. Written as DNA, the CDR3 is TGTGCCAGCAGCCCACGGACTAGCGGGGCGGAACAGTACTTC. Its protein product is CASSPRTSGAEQYF.

The chain carries TRBV7-2 and TRBJ1-2; TRBD1 aligns across 9 bases. The V gene's germline CDR1 is SGHTA and CDR2 FQGNSA. Trimming took 3 bases from V and 14 from J; bases not matched to a gene: 4. There are 11 residues in the CDR3. The CDR3 protein is CASSFNRGQTF. CDR3 DNA sequence: TGTGCCAGCAGCTTTAACAGGGGGCAGACCTTC.